This TCR beta chain was recorded in a study of human T cells and chemical hapten exposure. About the research overall: Alopecia areata, totalis and universalis patients, mostly female, were included.

This clonotype was found many times. J lost 7 bases, V lost 6 bases, and 14 bases had no gene match. In germline, CDR1 is LGHDT, CDR2 YNNKEL (reference sequence). There are 18 residues in the CDR3. Original methodology: Sequenced samples showed a median of around 93,000 TCRs each, with counts running from about 20,000 to 690,000. TCRdb re-derived calls from the RACE reads in MiXCR, one entry per CDR3 protein. TCRdb, rather than the study authors, made the V and J calls. The sample carries approximately 41,000 distinct CDR3 sequences, 3.5% to 4% recorded once. Time point: patch test 1, 2 weeks after DPC sensitization. Treatment in this sample: therapeutic diphenylcyclopropenone sensitization with weekly scalp DPC. Sequencing started from total RNA isolated from unfractionated whole blood. Blood sampling preceded each patch test application. Participating donors were patients with alopecia, aged 18 to 70 years, considered appropriate candidates for DPC.

V gene TRBV3-1 combines with J gene TRBJ2-2, with 13 bases matching TRBD2. Material: whole blood, obtained in connection with sensitization to the hapten diphenylcyclopropenone (DPC). The source of this sequence is a man aged 45-65 years with alopecia areata. Some clones in this sample may be carry-over from other donors' samples. As DNA, the CDR3 is TGTGCCAGCAGGAAGGACGGGAGACTAGCGGGAGGTGGCGGGGAGCTGTTTTTT. This codes for CASRKDGRLAGGGGELFF.